This TCR beta chain appears in the sequencing data of a study of blood T cell repertoires in COVID-19. On the study more broadly: PBMCs, B-cell-depleted T cells, or T cells provided the cDNA or gDNA that made up the material.

In the original processing: Amplification of reference gene primers was used by the study to estimate nucleated cell counts. Method: immunoSEQ multiplex PCR; TCRdb's copy keeps in-frame clones and lacks some. That table is the source of V, J and clone size, and D and trimming were worked out from the DNA. The repertoire has approximately 220,000 clones, around 80% of them found once; the top ten carry over 7%. The participants were between roughly 18 and 89 years old and came from about two dozen US areas. Clinical history as reported by participants underpinned cohort assignment. V lost 1 base to trimming and J lost 8 bases, with 12 bases between them. The germline V gene has CDR1 SGHDT and CDR2 YYEEEE. The CDR3 length is 13 residues.

The sequence was obtained from a woman in her 40s with acute COVID-19. The sequenced material came from PBMCs or T cells enriched from blood (not recorded which). The chain recombines TRBV5-6 with TRBJ1-2; possible D gene TRBD1, 5 bases. In nucleotides, the CDR3 is TGTGCCAGCAGCTTGACCGCAGGGCGCGGCTACACCTTC. Protein sequence: CASSLTAGRGYTF.